Below, 19 T cell receptor beta chains from the same sample are listed, as sequenced in a study of CD8 T cells in ankylosing spondylitis. A single record per CDR3 protein comes from TCRdb applying MiXCR to the 5' RACE reads. The sample shows about 250,000 distinct CDR3 sequences, roughly a third of them seen only once. Input material: blood, either unsorted or a sorted T cell fraction (not recorded which). These receptors came from a male donor with ankylosing spondylitis or in good health (not recorded which).

With respect to this clonotype: With a much larger clone just one base away, this may be a read error. This chain uses TRBV20-1 with TRBJ2-1, with unresolved D. The ends were cut back, 3 bases at V and 8 bases at J, with 5 bases in the middle. The germline V gene has CDR1 DFQATT and CDR2 SNEGSKA (reference sequence). This CDR3 contains 10 residues. As DNA, the CDR3 is TGCAGTGCTAGCTGGGATGAGCAGTTCTTC. Amino acid sequence: CSASWDEQFF.

The genes are TRBV15 and TRBJ1-5; tentative D call: TRBD1 (5 bases). The CDR3 spans 15 residues. The germline V gene has CDR1 LNHNV and CDR2 YYDKDF (reference sequence). Trimming took 0 bases from V and 4 from J, leaving 10 bases between them. The CDR3 DNA reads as TGTGCCACCAGCAGAGAGCAGGGCCTAAATCAGCCCCAGCATTTT. Its protein product is CATSREQGLNQPQHF. The whole variable domain, remainder taken from reference TRBV15 and TRBJ1-5, is DAMVIQNPRYQVTQFGKPVTLSCSQTLNHNVMYWYQQKSSQAPKLLFHYYDKDFNNEADTPDNFQSRRPNTSFCFLDIRSPGLGDTAMYLCATSREQGLNQPQHFGDGTRLSIL.

The chain is built from TRBV4-1 and TRBJ2-3, with a weak D call TRBD2 (6 bases). Trimming took off 0 bases at V and 2 bases at J, with 9 bases between the two ends. The CDR3 has 15 amino acids. In germline, CDR1 is MGHRA, CDR2 YSYEKL. CDR3 nucleotide sequence: TGCGCCAGCAGCCAAGAAGGGGACTTCACAGATACGCAGTATTTT. Amino acids: CASSQEGDFTDTQYF.

The chain employs TRBV27 and TRBJ2-7; D gene unclear. The V and J ends lost 5 bases and 0 bases respectively, with 14 bases between them. This CDR3 spans 15 amino acids. CDR1 and CDR2 from the germline V gene are MNHEY and SMNVEV (reference sequence). The CDR3 region is CASSTHLRLSYEQYF. In nucleotides, the CDR3 is TGTGCCAGCAGTACCCATCTGCGGCTCTCCTACGAGCAGTACTTC.

This clonotype was seen a handful of times. J is TRBJ2-7 and V is TRBV5-1, with 10 positions matching TRBD1. CDR3 size: 17 residues. Germline lookup yields CDR1 SGHRS and CDR2 YFSETQ. J lost 0 bases, V lost 4 bases, and 10 bases had no gene match. CDR3 amino acids: CASSPGQGGIDSYEQYF. The DNA for the CDR3 is TGCGCCAGCAGCCCAGGACAGGGGGGCATCGACTCCTACGAGCAGTACTTC.

This clonotype was picked up a small number of times. The chain employs TRBV20-1 and TRBJ2-5; the match to TRBD2 covers 9 bases. Trimming cost V 6 bases and J 1 base; bases outside gene matches: 9. Germline values: CDR1 DFQATT, CDR2 SNEGSKA (reference sequence). The length of the CDR3 is 15 residues. In DNA form, the CDR3 reads TGCAGTGCCGCTAGTAGCGGGGGACTCCAAGAGACCCAGTACTTC. It specifies CSAASSGGLQETQYF.

This chain connects TRBV7-9 to TRBJ2-3, with D possibly being TRBD1 or TRBD2 (5 bases each). CDR3 length: 16 amino acids. Germline lookup yields CDR1 SEHNR and CDR2 FQNEAQ (reference sequence). Trimming removed 2 bases at V and 2 bases at J, with 14 bases between. The CDR3 is CASSLLGRSDTDTQYF. CDR3 DNA: TGTGCCAGCAGCTTACTGGGACGGTCGGACACAGATACGCAGTATTTT.

This chain connects TRBV11-1 to TRBJ2-5; possibly TRBD2 for D (6 bases). The CDR3 has 17 amino acids. Germline CDR1 is SGHAT and CDR2 is FQDESV (reference sequence). The V end was cut by 5 bases, the J end by 4 bases, with 23 bases between. The CDR3 spells CASSLMGLGGAGETQYF. The CDR3 DNA reads TGTGCCAGCAGCCTTATGGGGCTGGGGGGAGCCGGAGAGACCCAGTACTTC. The variable domain in full, completed from reference TRBV11-1 and TRBJ2-5, reads EAEVAQSPRYKITEKSQAVAFWCDPISGHATLYWYRQILGQGPELLVQFQDESVVDDSQLPKDRFSAERLKGVDSTLKIQPAELGDSAMYLCASSLMGLGGAGETQYFGPGTRLLVL.

J is TRBJ2-3 and V is TRBV29-1, with TRBD2 matching over 11 bases. J was trimmed by 6 bases and V by 7 bases; bases with no gene match: 9. Germline V gene data show CDR1 as SQVTM and CDR2 as ANQGSEA. The length of the CDR3 is 14 residues. As DNA, the CDR3 is TGCAGCGGCCGACTAGCGGGGTCGGGCGATACGCAGTATTTT. Amino acid sequence: CSGRLAGSGDTQYF.

The table lists this clonotype with a few counts. Here the CDR3 DNA reads TGTGCCATCAGTGAGCCTGGACAGGGATATGAGCAGTACTTC. Protein sequence: CAISEPGQGYEQYF. The J gene is TRBJ2-7, the V gene TRBV10-3; TRBD1 matches 8 bases. With 2 bases clipped from V and 7 bases from J, the junction kept 7 bases outside the gene matches. The V gene's germline CDR1 is ENHRY and CDR2 SYGVKD. The CDR3 has 14 amino acids.

V usage is TRBV28 and J usage is TRBJ1-2; D gene ambiguous. Trimming removed 6 bases at V and 8 bases at J, with 13 bases between. The CDR3 totals 12 residues. The V gene's germline CDR1 is MDHEN and CDR2 SYDVKM. The CDR3 sequence: CASSPLRLGYTF. The CDR3 DNA reads as TGTGCCAGCAGCCCCCTAAGGCTCGGCTACACCTTC.

This clonotype was seen a few times. The chain is built from TRBV15 and TRBJ1-4; the match to TRBD1 covers 9 bases. V lost 3 bases to trimming and J lost 1 base; unmatched junction nucleotides: 12. Germline V gene sequence: CDR1 LNHNV, CDR2 YYDKDF (reference sequence). The CDR3 has 19 residues. The CDR3 DNA follows: TGTGCCACCAGCAGCTACCGGGACAGGGCGTCAGGAACTAATGAAAAACTGTTTTTT. Translating gives CATSSYRDRASGTNEKLFF.

In its sample, this clonotype was seen a few times. The chain employs TRBV6-1 and TRBJ1-5; possibly TRBD1 for D (6 bases). Germline loops: CDR1 MNHNS, CDR2 SASEGT. Trimming shortened V by 6 bases and J by 4 bases, and 16 bases separated the two germline ends. The CDR3 loop spans 15 amino acids. Written as DNA, the CDR3 is TGTGCCAGCAGCCCCGGAGGGGGACTTAATCAGCCCCAGCATTTT. It encodes CASSPGGGLNQPQHF.

V and J are TRBV12-3 or TRBV12-4 and TRBJ1-4; possibly TRBD1 for D (5 bases). Trimming shortened V by 4 bases and J by 8 bases, and 11 bases separated the two germline ends. The CDR3 length is 13 residues. The CDR3 sequence: CASSWQGGEKLFF. DNA of the CDR3: TGTGCCAGCAGTTGGCAGGGCGGCGAAAAACTGTTTTTT.

This chain links TRBV11-2 with TRBJ1-1; tentative D call: TRBD1 (5 bases). Germline CDR1 and CDR2: SGHAT and FQNNGV. Trimming took 1 base from V and 4 from J, leaving 16 bases between them. The CDR3 consists of 16 residues. In nucleotides, the CDR3 is TGTGCCAGCAGCTTAGGTGGGGGGGAGATTTCCACTGAAGCTTTCTTT. Protein product: CASSLGGGEISTEAFF.

This chain links TRBV12-3 or TRBV12-4 with TRBJ1-5; D perhaps matches TRBD1 (5 bases). Between the trimmed V and J ends, which lost 1 base and 5 bases, there was a span of 12 bases. The CDR3 runs 15 residues. CDR3 sequence: CASSLVGEEDQPQHF. CDR3 DNA: TGTGCCAGCAGTTTAGTGGGGGAAGAGGATCAGCCCCAGCATTTT.

The rearrangement links TRBV20-1 to TRBJ2-3; TRBD2 matches 9 bases. V shed 7 bases and J 2 bases; nucleotides not matched to a gene: 10. The CDR3 runs to 15 residues. Germline-derived CDR1 and CDR2 are DFQATT and SNEGSKA (reference sequence). CDR3 in amino acids: CSGSTAGGPTDTQYF. The DNA for the CDR3 is TGCAGTGGTTCTACGGCGGGGGGGCCCACAGATACGCAGTATTTT.

At least ten counts were recorded for this clonotype. V gene TRBV6-5 combines with J gene TRBJ2-1; TRBD2 is a possible D gene (6 bases). The CDR3 is made up of 17 amino acids. CDR1 and CDR2 from the germline V gene are MNHEY and SVGAGI. Trimming took off 2 bases at V and 1 base at J, with 15 bases between the two ends. The DNA for the CDR3 is TGTGCCAGCAGTTACAGTTTCGTACGGGAGTCCTACAATGAGCAGTTCTTC. The encoded protein is CASSYSFVRESYNEQFF.

This clonotype turned up a few times. The chain is built from TRBV6-5 and TRBJ2-1; no reliable D call. This CDR3 is 12 amino acids long. CDR1 is MNHEY, CDR2 SVGAGI, per germline. V lost 4 bases, J lost 6 bases, and 7 bases lay in between. The CDR3 DNA reads TGTGCCAGCAGTTCCGTCGGCAATGAGCAGTTCTTC. It is translated as CASSSVGNEQFF.